Sequencing of this T cell receptor beta chain was carried out in a study of identical twins (dated by TCRdb to 2016 to 2018). Looking at the study overall: The study deep-sequenced TCR alpha and beta repertoires from monozygotic twins, unrelated adults of various ages and cord blood to test whether fetal clonotypes persist. To rule out contamination, the twin experiments were replicated at different times with different library preparation protocols. Study-level results and caveats: Abundant cord blood beta clonotypes had fewer insertions, young adult naive repertoires showed a similar but weaker trend, and memory repertoires showed no such trend. In monozygotic twins, out-of-frame TCR alpha sharing was systematically underestimated by recombination models, although the models agreed with sharing between unrelated individuals. A weaker excess of twin sharing was found in beta out-of-frame sequences because the signal-to-noise ratio was lowered by fewer shared sequences. Out-of-frame TCR alpha sequences shared between twins showed an excess of low generation-probability sequences compared with coincidental sharing between unrelated individuals. Zero-insertion analyses could be partly confounded by invariant T cells such as MAIT and iNKT, though diverse VJ usage argued against such confounding for most clonotypes. Because the same donors could not be followed over many years, the conclusions relied on cross-sectional statistical analysis.

This clonotype was seen a handful of times. Its antigen has not been determined. No base quality information exists; no much larger clone differs at one position. Every donor was a healthy Caucasian. Libraries were prepared through 5' RACE. The instrument given in TCRdb is Illumina HiSeq 2000. A universal primer binding site was introduced by template switching, and a unique molecular identifier was present in the final cDNA, enabling accurate counting of TCR cDNA molecules. Specific primers in the conserved constant-segment region were used to synthesize first-strand cDNA for TCR alpha and beta chains. Each cDNA library was double barcoded, with a SMART-Mk sample barcode plus Illumina barcodes, to control for contamination. TruSeq adapter sequences along with Illumina sample barcodes were introduced in two successive PCR steps. The Illumina HiSeq platform was used with custom primers to sequence TCR alpha and beta cDNA libraries. The study's processing was this. MiGEC was used to process raw reads and extract unique molecular identifiers, and MiXCR was used to find CDR3 positions. Recombination models were inferred per individual with the repgenHMM and IGoR tools using an EM algorithm. Shared clonotypes were analyzed with the tcR package in R, and sharing was normalized by the product of cloneset sizes. To study raw recombination free of thymic and clonal selection effects, out-of-frame nonproductive sequences were analyzed. The public sequencing data were trimmed at Q25 with fastp and processed into clonotypes with MiXCR by TCRdb, which kept only in-frame beta chains. Each entry is one CDR3 protein sequence, shown with its most common DNA and genes. The V and J calls were determined by TCRdb, not by the authors. The sample has roughly 1.6 million distinct CDR3 sequences on record, around 33% of them singletons. The top ten hold approximately 0.25% of the sample.

The sample taken for sequencing was cord blood. The TCR sequence derives from a newborn girl in good health.

CDR3 region: CSAKTPRQYF. At the DNA level, the sequence is TGCAGTGCTAAGACGCCCCGGCAGTACTTC. Recombination connected TRBV20-1 to TRBJ2-5, with no confident D gene call. V and J are truncated by 4 bases and 11 bases respectively, leaving an intervening sequence of 11 bases. Reading from cysteine to phenylalanine, the CDR3 counts 10 amino acids. The read is trimmed to its CDR3 DNA, 30 bases read in frame from base 1. Per the germline V gene (reference sequence), DFQATT is the CDR1 and SNEGSKA is the CDR2.